Described below is a single T cell receptor (beta chain) sequence and its context. Seattle participants joined during active infection and were tracked over time. The record originates from a study of blood T cell repertoires in COVID-19. Study-wide context: Acute-phase and convalescent COVID-19 samples originated in the United States, Italy and Spain. Nucleic acid was either cDNA or gDNA, and it came from T cells, B-cell-depleted T cells, or PBMCs.

Source study methods: The authors estimated nucleated cell counts from reference gene primer amplification. Only in-frame clones appear in the TCRdb table, and some are missing; sequencing was by immunoSEQ multiplex PCR. The DNA was the basis for D and trimming; V, J and clone size are from that table. The table has 140,000 to 150,000 clones, approximately 83% seen once; the top ten hold about 8%. This CDR3 has 16 residues. V lost 5 bases to trimming and J lost 3 bases, with 19 bases between them. Germline V CDR1 and CDR2: SGHTA, FQGNSA. The chain uses TRBV7-2 and TRBJ1-2; TRBD1 is a possible D gene (5 bases). Sequencing was performed on peripheral blood. This sequence originates from a woman aged 60-75 years with COVID-19, enrolled during active disease. The CDR3 loop reads CASSGNQGYSYYGYTF. CDR3 coding DNA: TGTGCCAGCAGCGGAAATCAGGGTTATAGCTACTATGGCTACACCTTC.